The T cell receptor beta chain described here comes from a study of blood T cell repertoires in COVID-19. Study context: Whether acute or convalescent, the COVID-19 samples came from the United States, Italy and Spain. Nucleic acid was either cDNA or gDNA, and it came from T cells, B-cell-depleted T cells, or PBMCs.

Assay: immunoSEQ multiplex PCR; the TCRdb copy retains only in-frame clones and omits some. Altogether some 670,000 clones are present, 85% to 90% being singletons, with the ten largest covering roughly 0.25%. CDR3 size: 12 residues. Trimming removed 4 bases at V and 4 bases at J, with 9 bases between. Germline V gives CDR1 SGHRS, CDR2 YFSETQ. This clone was seen a single time. The sample has other DNA sequences that encode this CDR3 too. This sequence originates from a woman under 30 with acute or convalescent COVID-19. The sample comprised peripheral blood. The rearrangement joins TRBV5-1 to TRBJ2-7; possibly TRBD1 for D (5 bases). DNA of the CDR3: TGCGCCAGCAGCCCCCAGGGATACGAGCAGTACTTC. This encodes CASSPQGYEQYF. Variable domain in full (rest from reference TRBV5-1 and TRBJ2-7): KAGVTQTPRYLIKTRGQQVTLSCSPISGHRSVSWYQQTPGQGLQFLFEYFSETQRNKGNFPGRFSGRQFSNSRSEMNVSTLELGDSALYLCASSPQGYEQYFGPGTRLTVT.